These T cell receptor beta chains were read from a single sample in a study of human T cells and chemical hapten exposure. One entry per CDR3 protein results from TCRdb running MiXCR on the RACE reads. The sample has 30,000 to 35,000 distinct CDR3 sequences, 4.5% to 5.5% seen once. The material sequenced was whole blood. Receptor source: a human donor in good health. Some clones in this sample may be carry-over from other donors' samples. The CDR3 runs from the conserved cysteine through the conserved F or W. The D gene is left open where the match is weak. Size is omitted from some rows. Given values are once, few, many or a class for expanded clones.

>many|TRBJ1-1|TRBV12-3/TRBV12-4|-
CASSPLDMGEPFF
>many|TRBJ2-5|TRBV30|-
CAWKRPGQETQYF
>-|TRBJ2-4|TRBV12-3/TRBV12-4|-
CASTPSPGGNIQYF
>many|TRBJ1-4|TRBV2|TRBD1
CASYRDRNEKLFF
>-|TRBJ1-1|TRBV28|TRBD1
CASSVGPGTGGDAEAFF
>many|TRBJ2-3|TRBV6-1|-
CASSGVGRTDTQYF
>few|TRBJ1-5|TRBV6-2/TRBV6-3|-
CASSSPRAGKHF
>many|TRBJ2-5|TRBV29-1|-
CSVEPSAKGTQYF
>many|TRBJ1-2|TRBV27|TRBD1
CASSSMTGFYGYTF
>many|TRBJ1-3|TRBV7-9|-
CASSSMETGNTIYF
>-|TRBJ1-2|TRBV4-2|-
CASSQDLAGDYGYTF
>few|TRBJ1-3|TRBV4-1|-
CASSQWAVSGNTIYF
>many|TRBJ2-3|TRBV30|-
CAWSQGFSTDTQYF
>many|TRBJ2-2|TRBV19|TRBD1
CASRPGQAFHGELFF
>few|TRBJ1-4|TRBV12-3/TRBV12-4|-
CASSLVGLNEKLFF
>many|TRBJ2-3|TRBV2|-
CASSEGRKRTSTDTQYF
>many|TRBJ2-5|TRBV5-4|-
CASSDPPKETQYF
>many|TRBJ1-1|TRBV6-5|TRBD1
CASSPLTGRVEAFF
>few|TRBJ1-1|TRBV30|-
CAWRGQKNTEAFF
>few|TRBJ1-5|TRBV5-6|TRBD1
CASSSTSSPLRQGGHNQPQHF
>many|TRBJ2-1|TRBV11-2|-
CASSLGGIINEQFF
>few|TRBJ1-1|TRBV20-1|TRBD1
CSAPQTGVNTEAFF
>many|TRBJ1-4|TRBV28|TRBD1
CASSLGQGSVTNEKLFF
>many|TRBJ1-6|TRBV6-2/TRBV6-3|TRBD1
CASSYASGGNNSPLHF
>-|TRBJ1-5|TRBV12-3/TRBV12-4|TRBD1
CASSFNTGDQPQHF
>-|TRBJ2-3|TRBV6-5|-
CASSATASTDTQYF
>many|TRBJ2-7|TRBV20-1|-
CSASGRGVEQYF
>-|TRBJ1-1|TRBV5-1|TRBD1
CASSLDRGKDTEAFF
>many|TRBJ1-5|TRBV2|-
CASSDINQPQHF
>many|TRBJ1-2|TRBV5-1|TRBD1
CASSSGQASGGYTF
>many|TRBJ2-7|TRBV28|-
CASTTSAEAYEQYF
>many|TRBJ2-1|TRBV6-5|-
CASSYGRVLYNEQFF
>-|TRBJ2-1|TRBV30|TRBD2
CAWMLWGGNNEQFF